One and the same sample provided the 20 T cell receptor beta chains below, sequenced in a study of shared clonotypes between healthy human individuals. TCRdb's copy holds only in-frame clones and misses some; the assay was immunoSEQ multiplex PCR. Among over a million clones listed, about 98.5% were seen once. The specimen sequenced was naive CD4+ T cells sorted from blood. Subset meaning: CD45RA+ positively selected. The origin of the receptors is a man aged 30-40 years in good health.

The V call is TRBV11-2, the J call TRBJ2-7; weak D call: TRBD2 (5 bases). V lost 6 bases and J lost 7, with 28 bases in between. Germline V lookup: CDR1 SGHAT, CDR2 FQNNGV. The CDR3 totals 17 residues. CDR3: CASRRASIRGFDREQYF. CDR3 coding DNA: TGTGCCAGCAGAAGGGCCAGTATTCGGGGATTCGATAGGGAGCAGTACTTC.

J is TRBJ2-3 and V is TRBV5-1; D is perhaps TRBD2 (5 bases). V was clipped by 3 bases and J by 6 bases, with 14 bases between them. The CDR3 runs to 14 residues. Germline loops: CDR1 SGHRS, CDR2 YFSETQ. CDR3 sequence (DNA): TGCGCCAGCAGCTCATACGACCCGGGGGATACGCAGTATTTT. Protein: CASSSYDPGDTQYF. The full variable domain, its missing parts supplied by reference TRBV5-1 and TRBJ2-3, is KAGVTQTPRYLIKTRGQQVTLSCSPISGHRSVSWYQQTPGQGLQFLFEYFSETQRNKGNFPGRFSGRQFSNSRSEMNVSTLELGDSALYLCASSSYDPGDTQYFGPGTRLTVL.

This clone was recorded once. The chain employs TRBV6-4 and TRBJ2-6; D uncertain. Trimming removed 6 bases from V and 2 bases from J, with 11 bases in between. CDR1 and CDR2 from the germline V gene are MRHNA and SNTAGT. The length of the CDR3 is 15 residues. The CDR3 loop is CASSPAGPGANVLTF. CDR3 in DNA: TGTGCCAGCAGCCCGGCCGGTCCTGGGGCCAACGTCCTGACTTTC.

The chain is built from TRBV5-8 and TRBJ1-5; possibly TRBD1 for D (6 bases). There are 16 residues in the CDR3. Germline CDR1 SGHTS, CDR2 YDEGEE. The germline V and J ends were trimmed by 6 bases and 3 bases, with 19 bases remaining between them. The CDR3 is CASMGRGGLLNQPQHF. The CDR3 nucleotides are TGTGCCAGCATGGGGAGGGGGGGTCTGCTCAATCAGCCCCAGCATTTT. The whole variable domain, filled in from reference TRBV5-8 and TRBJ1-5, reads EAGVTQSPTHLIKTRGQQATLRCSPISGHTSVYWYQQALGLGLQFLLWYDEGEERNRGNFPPRFSGRQFPNYSSELNVNALELEDSALYLCASMGRGGLLNQPQHFGDGTRLSIL.

V and J are TRBV7-6 and TRBJ1-2; TRBD1 matches 12 bases. Looked up from germline, CDR1 is SGHVS and CDR2 is FNYEAQ. With 5 bases clipped from V and 7 bases from J, the junction kept 11 bases outside the gene matches. The CDR3 length is 16 residues. CDR3 nucleotide sequence: TGTGCCAGCAGCCCCTCCGGGACAGGGGGCGTTGGTGGCTACACCTTC. This translates into CASSPSGTGGVGGYTF.

The chain is built from TRBV15 and TRBJ2-1, with TRBD2 matching over 15 bases. CDR1 is LNHNV and CDR2 is YYDKDF in the germline V gene (reference sequence). The CDR3 is 18 amino acids. J was trimmed by 2 bases and V by 5 bases; bases with no gene match: 7. This CDR3 reads CATSDGLAGGTAYNEQFF. The CDR3, as DNA: TGTGCCACCAGCGATGGACTAGCGGGAGGGACCGCCTACAATGAGCAGTTCTTC. Supplemented by reference TRBV15 and TRBJ2-1, the full variable domain reads DAMVIQNPRYQVTQFGKPVTLSCSQTLNHNVMYWYQQKSSQAPKLLFHYYDKDFNNEADTPDNFQSRRPNTSFCFLDIRSPGLGDTAMYLCATSDGLAGGTAYNEQFFGPGTRLTVL.

This clone was seen a single time. The chain has TRBV5-1 and TRBJ1-1; unclear D gene. Germline CDR1 reads SGHRS; CDR2 reads YFSETQ. The V end lost 0 bases, the J end lost 0 bases, and 9 bases lay between the germline ends. The CDR3 runs 15 residues. This chain's CDR3 is CASSLAGVMNTEAFF. The CDR3 DNA reads TGCGCCAGCAGCTTGGCGGGAGTTATGAACACTGAAGCTTTCTTT.

The rearrangement uses TRBV27 and TRBJ2-1, with 10 nucleotides matching TRBD1. This CDR3 has 16 residues. The V and J ends lost 6 bases and 5 bases, in that order; junction bases with no gene match: 10. Germline V CDR1 and CDR2: MNHEY, SMNVEV (reference sequence). The CDR3 nucleotides are TGTGCCAGCAGACTTAAGACAGGGGGCTTGGACAATGAGCAGTTCTTC. Encoded protein: CASRLKTGGLDNEQFF.

The chain recombines TRBV27 with TRBJ2-3; either TRBD1 or TRBD2 may supply D (6 bases each). V was cut by 3 bases and J by 3 bases, with 16 bases left in between. This CDR3 spans 16 amino acids. The V gene's germline CDR1 is MNHEY and CDR2 SMNVEV (reference sequence). The CDR3 here is CASSFVGGGRTDTQYF. The DNA for the CDR3 is TGTGCCAGCAGTTTTGTTGGAGGGGGGAGGACAGATACGCAGTATTTT.

In this sample, this clone turned up once. The chain joins TRBV28 to TRBJ1-2; the D is unclear. CDR1 is MDHEN and CDR2 is SYDVKM in the germline V gene. This CDR3 region has 14 residues. Between the trimmed V and J ends, which lost 3 bases and 8 bases, there was a span of 16 bases. The CDR3 bases are TGTGCCAGCAGTTTGTTCCGGGATCCGGGGGGCTACACCTTC. It yields the protein CASSLFRDPGGYTF.

This clone was observed a single time. The rearrangement uses TRBV29-1 and TRBJ2-2, with D uncertain. V shed 7 bases and J shed 1 base, with 4 bases lying between them. The CDR3 covers 11 residues. Germline V gene lookup returns CDR1 SQVTM and CDR2 ANQGSEA. The CDR3 region is CSAENTGELFF. CDR3 nucleotide sequence: TGCAGCGCGGAGAACACCGGGGAGCTGTTTTTT.

The rearrangement uses TRBV14 and TRBJ2-1, with D unclear. V was cut by 4 bases and J by 3 bases, with 7 bases left in between. This CDR3 comprises 13 residues. The germline gives CDR1 SGHDN, CDR2 FVKESK. The CDR3 region has the DNA TGTGCCAGCAGCCCGGTCAGCTACAATGAGCAGTTCTTC. Amino acids: CASSPVSYNEQFF.

A single count supports this clone. The rearrangement links TRBV5-5 to TRBJ2-5; D might be TRBD1 or TRBD2, each matching 5 bases. The V and J ends lost 3 bases and 4 bases respectively, with 22 bases between them. In germline, CDR1 is SGHKS, CDR2 YYEKEE (reference sequence). The CDR3 is made up of 17 amino acids. CDR3 sequence: CASSSRGWGSAVETQYF. DNA for the CDR3: TGTGCCAGCAGCTCTCGAGGATGGGGGTCAGCCGTAGAGACCCAGTACTTC.

V gene TRBV28 combines with J gene TRBJ1-2; D may be TRBD1 (5 bases). Germline V CDR1 and CDR2: MDHEN, SYDVKM. Between the trimmed V and J ends, which lost 1 base and 0 bases, there was a span of 15 bases. This CDR3 has 17 amino acids. The CDR3 spells CASSLSNQGTSNYGYTF. The CDR3 DNA reads as TGTGCCAGCAGTTTATCAAACCAGGGAACCTCTAACTATGGCTACACCTTC.

The CDR3: CASSYFLGGAEAFF. In nucleotides, the CDR3 is TGTGCCAGCAGTTATTTTCTGGGAGGGGCCGAAGCTTTCTTT. V is TRBV6-5 and J is TRBJ1-1, with TRBD1 as a possible D gene (5 bases). This CDR3 spans 14 amino acids. Trimming removed 3 bases at V and 8 bases at J, with 16 bases between. CDR1 is MNHEY and CDR2 is SVGAGI in the germline V gene.

As DNA, the CDR3 is TGTGCCAGCAGTGAAGCAACGGGACAGTACACTGAAGCTTTCTTT. This gives the protein CASSEATGQYTEAFF. This chain links TRBV2 with TRBJ1-1, with 7 bases that match TRBD1. V dropped 0 bases and J dropped 3; count of bases not matched to a gene: 4. CDR1 and CDR2 from the germline V gene are SNHLY and FYNNEI. The CDR3 runs to 15 residues.

The gene calls are TRBV5-5 and TRBJ2-3; D gene uncertain. Trimming stripped 3 bases from V and 3 bases from J, with 8 bases between. CDR3 size: 13 residues. Per the germline V gene, CDR1 is SGHKS and CDR2 is YYEKEE (reference sequence). DNA for the CDR3: TGTGCCAGCAGCTCCCGGGTTACAGATACGCAGTATTTT. It specifies CASSSRVTDTQYF.

V usage is TRBV5-1 and J usage is TRBJ2-1; the D call may be TRBD1 or TRBD2 (5 bases each). This CDR3 spans 16 amino acids. The V gene lost 0 bases and the J gene lost 3 bases, with 13 bases spanning the gap. Germline CDR1 and CDR2: SGHRS and YFSETQ. CDR3 DNA: TGCGCCAGCAGCTTGGGGGACGGGGTAGGCTACAATGAGCAGTTCTTC. Protein sequence: CASSLGDGVGYNEQFF.

V gene TRBV25-1 combines with J gene TRBJ2-1, with D uncertain. Trimming left V 2 bases short and J 5 bases short, with 13 bases between. CDR1 and CDR2 (germline): MGHDK, SYGVNS. This CDR3 is 15 amino acids long. This CDR3 reads CASSEPEIFDNEQFF. The CDR3 DNA reads as TGTGCCAGCAGTGAACCTGAGATTTTCGACAATGAGCAGTTCTTC.

The gene calls are TRBV28 and TRBJ1-3; 9 positions agree with TRBD1. Germline V gene sequence: CDR1 MDHEN, CDR2 SYDVKM. The CDR3 runs 15 residues. After removal of 7 bases from V and 7 bases from J, the junction contained 11 bases not matched to a gene. CDR3 sequence reads: CASTLTGTGFNTIYF. The CDR3 coding sequence is TGTGCCAGCACCCTAACCGGGACAGGGTTCAACACCATATATTTT.